These 30 T cell receptor beta chains originate from one sample sequenced in a study of regulatory T cells in long-lasting Graves disease. This sample's time point: persistent/refractory GD, antithyroid drugs over 5 years with positive TRAb. PBMC-derived RNA was used for the TCR library. Arm-PCR of CDR3 regions and iRepertoire HTBI primers were used to build TCR beta libraries. Each CDR3 protein gets one entry after TCRdb re-called the multiplex PCR reads with MiXCR. The sample shows 300,000 to 400,000 distinct CDR3 sequences, 15% to 20% of them seen only once. The sample here was peripheral blood mononuclear cells (PBMCs), taken when the disease was refractory, from a patient treated with antithyroid drugs. The receptors derive from a female donor with Graves disease.

The chain carries TRBV12-3 or TRBV12-4 and TRBJ1-5; a possible D gene is TRBD1 (6 bases). The CDR3 extends over 14 amino acids. Trimming removed 4 bases at V and 4 bases at J, with 11 bases between. The CDR3 DNA reads as TGTGCCAGCAGTTACCAGGGGTGGAATCAGCCCCAGCATTTT. It translates to CASSYQGWNQPQHF.

V and J are TRBV25-1 and TRBJ1-1; D uncertain. CDR3 size: 14 residues. The V end lost 6 bases, the J end lost 5 bases, and 16 bases lay between the germline ends. From germline, CDR1 is MGHDK and CDR2 SYGVNS. Written as DNA, the CDR3 is TGTGCCAGCAGCCCGCGGGCCAGTGCAACTGAAGCTTTCTTT. Translated, it gives CASSPRASATEAFF. Full variable domain (rest looked up from reference TRBV25-1 and TRBJ1-1): EADIYQTPRYLVIGTGKKITLECSQTMGHDKMYWYQQDPGMELHLIHYSYGVNSTEKGDLSSESTVSRIRTEHFPLTLESARPSHTSQYLCASSPRASATEAFFGQGTRLTVV.

This clonotype appeared a few times. This chain joins TRBV4-2 and TRBJ2-7, with D possibly being TRBD2 (6 bases). There are 16 residues in the CDR3. Looked up from germline, CDR1 is LGHNA and CDR2 is YNFKEQ. V dropped 0 bases and J dropped 5 bases, with 17 bases sitting between them. The CDR3 DNA reads TGTGCCAGCAGCCAAGATCTGTACGGGAGAAAGGACGAGCAGTACTTC. It codes for CASSQDLYGRKDEQYF.

The rearrangement joins TRBV20-1 to TRBJ1-1; weak D call: TRBD1 (5 bases). The CDR3 length is 15 residues. Germline lookup yields CDR1 DFQATT and CDR2 SNEGSKA (reference sequence). V was pared by 0 bases and J by 6 bases, with 17 bases between. CDR3 in amino acids: CSARDKDRSLSEAFF. CDR3 DNA: TGCAGTGCTAGAGATAAAGACAGAAGCTTATCTGAAGCTTTCTTT.

This clonotype was seen only a few times. The V gene is TRBV28, the J gene TRBJ2-7, with D maybe TRBD2 (6 bases). Germline lookup yields CDR1 MDHEN and CDR2 SYDVKM. V lost 5 bases and J 3 bases, leaving 29 bases between the germline ends. This CDR3 is 19 amino acids long. The CDR3 DNA is TGTGCCAGCAGTCCCCGGTTATCGCAGACTAGAGGGGAAAGCTACGAGCAGTACTTC. Encoded protein: CASSPRLSQTRGESYEQYF.

The chain couples TRBV7-3 to TRBJ2-1; 8 bases line up with TRBD2. The CDR3 totals 13 residues. Trimming took 5 bases from V and 8 from J; bases not matched to a gene: 5. CDR1 and CDR2 from the germline V gene are SGHTA and FQGTGA. The CDR3 nucleotides read TGTGCCAGCAGCACCTTACTAGCGGATGAGCAGTTCTTC. This codes for CASSTLLADEQFF.

The J gene is TRBJ2-7, the V gene TRBV27; 7 bases agree with TRBD2. V shed 3 bases and J 1 base; nucleotides not matched to a gene: 12. Germline V CDR1 and CDR2: MNHEY, SMNVEV (reference sequence). This CDR3 comprises 17 residues. The CDR3 region is CASSLAGSGTRSYEQYF. Here the CDR3 DNA reads TGTGCCAGCAGTTTGGCCGGGAGCGGGACTCGGTCCTACGAGCAGTACTTC.

Ten or more counts support this clonotype. The rearrangement joins TRBV12-3 or TRBV12-4 to TRBJ1-2; D is ambiguous. The CDR3 has 13 residues. Trimming left V 6 bases short and J 5 bases short, with 13 bases between. The CDR3 region is CASSPSFLYGYTF. CDR3 nucleotides: TGTGCCAGCAGCCCATCCTTCCTTTATGGCTACACCTTC.

The chain couples TRBV20-1 to TRBJ1-3; possible D gene TRBD1, 5 bases. V gave up 0 bases and J gave up 3 bases, with 12 bases separating them. Germline V gives CDR1 DFQATT, CDR2 SNEGSKA (reference sequence). The CDR3 contains 15 residues. CDR3 loop: CSARDEGLYGNTIYF. CDR3 nucleotide sequence: TGCAGTGCTAGAGATGAGGGGCTGTATGGAAACACCATATATTTT.

This clonotype was seen many times. This chain connects TRBV27 to TRBJ1-2; 9 nucleotides align to TRBD1. Trimming took 4 bases from V and 0 from J; bases not matched to a gene: 6. The CDR3 sequence is 16 residues long. Germline V gene sequence: CDR1 MNHEY, CDR2 SMNVEV (reference sequence). CDR3 sequence: CASSWTGVQSNYGYTF. CDR3 bases: TGTGCCAGCAGTTGGACAGGGGTTCAGTCTAACTATGGCTACACCTTC.

The rearrangement uses TRBV4-1 and TRBJ1-6; D ambiguous. Germline V gene lookup returns CDR1 MGHRA and CDR2 YSYEKL. V lost 1 base and J lost 5, with 9 bases in between. CDR3 length: 15 residues. The CDR3 DNA reads as TGCGCCAGCAGCCAAGGTCAGCAGGATAATTCACCCCTCCACTTT. Its protein is CASSQGQQDNSPLHF.

This clonotype was picked up many times. The rearrangement joins TRBV15 to TRBJ1-4; a possible D gene is TRBD1 (5 bases). Germline V gives CDR1 LNHNV, CDR2 YYDKDF (reference sequence). This CDR3 is 16 amino acids long. V was clipped by 0 bases and J by 7 bases, with 15 bases between them. In DNA, the CDR3 is TGTGCCACCAGCAGAGAATGGGCCAGGGTTTCTGAAAAACTGTTTTTT. Translation gives CATSREWARVSEKLFF.

This clonotype was recorded at least ten times. The CDR3 sequence: CSTQGDNYGYTF. DNA for the CDR3: TGCAGCACCCAGGGGGATAACTATGGCTACACCTTC. The chain links TRBV29-1 to TRBJ1-2; 7 bases line up with TRBD1. This CDR3 is 12 amino acids long. The germline V gene has CDR1 SQVTM and CDR2 ANQGSEA. J was trimmed by 1 base and V by 8 bases; bases with no gene match: 4.

This clonotype was picked up many times. The V call is TRBV5-1, the J call TRBJ1-1; a possible D gene is TRBD1 (5 bases). CDR1 is SGHRS, CDR2 YFSETQ, per germline. The CDR3 totals 16 residues. With 7 bases removed from V and 0 bases from J, the gap between germline ends came to 19 bases. In DNA, the CDR3 is TGCGCCAGCTCCTCCATGGGACTCTGGATGAACACTGAAGCTTTCTTT. Translation: CASSSMGLWMNTEAFF. Full variable domain (rest looked up from reference TRBV5-1 and TRBJ1-1): KAGVTQTPRYLIKTRGQQVTLSCSPISGHRSVSWYQQTPGQGLQFLFEYFSETQRNKGNFPGRFSGRQFSNSRSEMNVSTLELGDSALYLCASSSMGLWMNTEAFFGQGTRLTVV.

This clonotype has at least ten counts. The V gene is TRBV11-2, the J gene TRBJ2-6; D ambiguous. The CDR3 spans 16 residues. The V end was cut by 5 bases, the J end by 0 bases, with 11 bases between. CDR1 and CDR2 (germline): SGHAT, FQNNGV. The CDR3 DNA reads as TGTGCCAGCAGCCCGCAGGTCTACTCTGGGGCCAACGTCCTGACTTTC. Translated: CASSPQVYSGANVLTF.

The genes are TRBV28 and TRBJ2-3; 7 nucleotides line up with TRBD1. Losses at the gene ends were 5 bases for V and 0 bases for J; bases not matched to a gene: 8. This CDR3 comprises 16 residues. CDR1 is MDHEN, CDR2 SYDVKM, per germline. The chain's CDR3 is CASSAPGQASTDTQYF. The DNA for the CDR3 is TGTGCCAGCAGTGCGCCCGGACAGGCGAGCACAGATACGCAGTATTTT.

In regard to this clonotype: Possible read error: a much larger clone is one base away. This chain links TRBV29-1 with TRBJ2-5, with 8 bases matching TRBD2. Germline V CDR1 and CDR2: SQVTM, ANQGSEA. The length of the CDR3 is 12 residues. In DNA, the CDR3 is TGCGGCGGAGGACTAGCACAAGAGACCCAGTACTTC. Translated, it gives CGGGLAQETQYF.

This clonotype was recorded many times. The chain uses TRBV20-1 and TRBJ1-2; D call uncertain. The V gene lost 6 bases and the J gene lost 7 bases, with 12 bases spanning the gap. This CDR3 has 11 residues. CDR1 is DFQATT, CDR2 SNEGSKA, per germline (reference sequence). The CDR3 loop reads CSARKDAGYTF. Here the CDR3 DNA reads TGCAGTGCCCGGAAGGACGCTGGCTACACCTTC.

The J gene is TRBJ2-3, the V gene TRBV20-1; the D gene could be TRBD1 or TRBD2 (5 bases each). V lost 1 base and J lost 2, with 10 bases in between. CDR1 is DFQATT and CDR2 is SNEGSKA in the germline V gene (reference sequence). The CDR3 totals 14 residues. This CDR3 reads CSARGGITTDTQYF. The CDR3 bases are TGCAGTGCTAGAGGGGGGATAACCACAGATACGCAGTATTTT.

A note on this clonotype: A much larger clone lies a single base off, so this may be a read error. V gene TRBV28 combines with J gene TRBJ1-6, with a tentative D call TRBD1 (5 bases). This CDR3 region has 17 residues. CDR1 and CDR2 from the germline V gene are MDHEN and SYDVKM. With 2 bases removed from V and 4 bases from J, the gap between germline ends came to 15 bases. CDR3 loop: CASSLRAVTDYNSPLHF. CDR3 in DNA: TGTGCCAGCAGTTTAAGGGCGGTGACAGATTATAATTCACCCCTCCACTTT.

This clonotype came up many times. The CDR3 DNA is TGTGCCAGCAGTGAATACAGGGGCGGCTATGGCTACACCTTC. It specifies CASSEYRGGYGYTF. J is TRBJ1-2 and V is TRBV6-1; 7 nucleotides line up with TRBD1. The CDR3 spans 14 residues. Germline CDR1 MNHNS, CDR2 SASEGT. V dropped 2 bases and J dropped 4; count of bases not matched to a gene: 4.

This clonotype was picked up many times. The chain carries TRBV5-1 and TRBJ2-7; 11 positions agree with TRBD1. CDR3 length equals 14 residues. V lost 5 bases to trimming and J lost 3 bases; unmatched junction nucleotides: 4. From germline, CDR1 is SGHRS and CDR2 YFSETQ. The CDR3 bases are TGCGCCAGCAGAACGGGACAGGGGGACTACGAGCAGTACTTC. Protein: CASRTGQGDYEQYF.

This clonotype was seen ten or more times. This chain uses TRBV2 with TRBJ1-5; maybe TRBD1 (6 bases). Germline CDR1 SNHLY, CDR2 FYNNEI. Trimming removed 4 bases at V and 0 bases at J, with 13 bases between. The CDR3 extends over 16 amino acids. CDR3 sequence (DNA): TGTGCCAGCAGTGTAGTTGGGACATTTAGCAATCAGCCCCAGCATTTT. It yields the protein CASSVVGTFSNQPQHF.

V and J are TRBV4-1 and TRBJ1-2; D call uncertain. The germline V and J ends were trimmed by 1 base and 4 bases, with 7 bases remaining between them. This CDR3 has 13 amino acids. Per germline, CDR1 MGHRA and CDR2 YSYEKL. The CDR3 nucleotides read TGCGCCAGCAGCCAAGGCAGTCTCTATGGCTACACCTTC. Translated, it gives CASSQGSLYGYTF.

The DNA of the CDR3 is TGCAGTGCGAGACCGAGGGGGCCGCAAGCTTTCTTT. Translated, it gives CSARPRGPQAFF. J is TRBJ1-1 and V is TRBV20-1; 7 bases agree with TRBD1. Trimming took 6 bases from V and 9 from J; bases not matched to a gene: 10. The CDR3 consists of 12 residues. CDR1 DFQATT and CDR2 SNEGSKA come from the germline V gene (reference sequence).

This clonotype was counted a few times. The chain recombines TRBV5-1 with TRBJ1-1; D not resolved. This CDR3 has 12 amino acids. The V end lost 4 bases, the J end lost 2 bases, and 6 bases lay between the germline ends. CDR1 and CDR2 from the germline V gene are SGHRS and YFSETQ. For the CDR3, the DNA is TGCGCCAGCAGCGAGGATAACACTGAAGCTTTCTTT. Translating it yields CASSEDNTEAFF.

This clonotype was detected ten times or more. The chain uses TRBV20-1 and TRBJ2-7, with 9 bases that match TRBD1. CDR1 and CDR2 (germline): DFQATT, SNEGSKA (reference sequence). The CDR3 spans 13 residues. J was trimmed by 4 bases and V by 6 bases; bases with no gene match: 7. This CDR3 is CSAPPGQGYEQYF. The CDR3 DNA follows: TGCAGTGCCCCGCCGGGACAGGGTTACGAGCAGTACTTC.

Details on this clonotype: One end of the junction does not line up with germline, which may come from a read error. The chain employs TRBV27 and TRBJ2-7, with D possibly TRBD2 on 7 matching bases. Germline V gene data show CDR1 as MNHEY and CDR2 as SMNVEV (reference sequence). There are 14 residues in the CDR3. The CDR3 DNA reads as TGTGCCAGCAGTTTGGGGGCTAGCGGCTACGAGCATTACTTC. Encoded protein: CASSLGASGYEHYF.

This clonotype was picked up many times. This CDR3 reads CASSEWGAYGYTF. CDR3 in DNA: TGTGCCAGCAGTGAGTGGGGAGCCTATGGCTACACCTTC. The V gene is TRBV27, the J gene TRBJ1-2; D ambiguous. Per the germline V gene, CDR1 is MNHEY and CDR2 is SMNVEV (reference sequence). This CDR3 contains 13 residues. Trimming removed 5 bases from V and 4 bases from J, with 11 bases in between.

The chain employs TRBV19 and TRBJ1-5; tentatively, D is TRBD1 (6 bases). The CDR3 runs to 17 residues. Germline CDR1 is LNHDA and CDR2 is SQIVND (reference sequence). The V end lost 6 bases, the J end lost 3 bases, and 21 bases lay between the germline ends. CDR3 in amino acids: CASRPNRGGRNNQPQHF. DNA of the CDR3: TGTGCCAGTAGACCAAACCGGGGGGGGCGTAACAATCAGCCCCAGCATTTT.